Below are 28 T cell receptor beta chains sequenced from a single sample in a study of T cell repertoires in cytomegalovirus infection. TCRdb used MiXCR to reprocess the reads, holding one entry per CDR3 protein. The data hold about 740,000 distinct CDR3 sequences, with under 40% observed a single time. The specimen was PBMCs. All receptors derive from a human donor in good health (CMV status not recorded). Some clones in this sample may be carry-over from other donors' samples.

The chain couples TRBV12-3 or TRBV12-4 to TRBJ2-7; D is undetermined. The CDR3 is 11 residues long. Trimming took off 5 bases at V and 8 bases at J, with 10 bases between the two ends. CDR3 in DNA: TGTGCCAGCAGTCGGACGGAAAAGCAGTACTTC. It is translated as CASSRTEKQYF.

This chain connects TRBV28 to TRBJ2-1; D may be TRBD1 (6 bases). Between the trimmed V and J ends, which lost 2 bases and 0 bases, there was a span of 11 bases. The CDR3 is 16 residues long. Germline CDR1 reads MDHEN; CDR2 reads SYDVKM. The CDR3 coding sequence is TGTGCCAGCAGTTTAATGGGGGCCGGCTCCTACAATGAGCAGTTCTTC. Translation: CASSLMGAGSYNEQFF.

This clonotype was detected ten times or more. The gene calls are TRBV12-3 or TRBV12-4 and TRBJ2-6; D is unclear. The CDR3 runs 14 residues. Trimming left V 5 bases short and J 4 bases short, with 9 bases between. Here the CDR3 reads CASSPRAGANVLTF. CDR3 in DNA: TGTGCCAGCAGTCCCCGCGCCGGGGCCAACGTCCTGACTTTC.

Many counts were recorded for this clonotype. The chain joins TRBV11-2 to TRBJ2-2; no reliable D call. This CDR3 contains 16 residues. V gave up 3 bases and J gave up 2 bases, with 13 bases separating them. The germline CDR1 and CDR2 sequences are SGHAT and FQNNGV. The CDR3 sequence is CASSLMGRRNTGELFF. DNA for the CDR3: TGTGCCAGCAGCTTGATGGGCAGAAGAAACACCGGGGAGCTGTTTTTT.

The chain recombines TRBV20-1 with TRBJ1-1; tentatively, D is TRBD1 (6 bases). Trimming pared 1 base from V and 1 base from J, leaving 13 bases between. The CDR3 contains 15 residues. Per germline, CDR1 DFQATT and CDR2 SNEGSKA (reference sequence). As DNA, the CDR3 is TGCAGTGCTAGAGCGGGAGGACAGAGGAACACTGAAGCTTTCTTT. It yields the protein CSARAGGQRNTEAFF.

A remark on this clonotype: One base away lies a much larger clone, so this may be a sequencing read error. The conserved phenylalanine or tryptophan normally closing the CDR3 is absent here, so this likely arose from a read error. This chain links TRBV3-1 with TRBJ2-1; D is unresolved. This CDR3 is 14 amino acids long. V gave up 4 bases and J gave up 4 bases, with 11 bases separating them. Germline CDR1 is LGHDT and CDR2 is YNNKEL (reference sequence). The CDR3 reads CASSPGGSYNEQFV. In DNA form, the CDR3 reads TGTGCCAGCAGCCCGGGCGGATCTTACAATGAGCAGTTCGTC.

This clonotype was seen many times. CDR3 protein: CASSLAGGDTGELFF. Here the CDR3 DNA reads TGTGCCAGCAGCTTAGCCGGGGGAGACACCGGGGAGCTGTTTTTT. This chain connects TRBV7-8 to TRBJ2-2, with D possibly TRBD2 on 6 matching bases. Trimming removed 0 bases from V and 3 bases from J, with 8 bases in between. The CDR3 contains 15 residues. Per germline, CDR1 SGHVS and CDR2 FQNEAQ.

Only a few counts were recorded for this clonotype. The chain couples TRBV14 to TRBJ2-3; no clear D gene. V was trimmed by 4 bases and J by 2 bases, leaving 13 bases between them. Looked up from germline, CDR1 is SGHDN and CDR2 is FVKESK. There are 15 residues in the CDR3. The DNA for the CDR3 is TGTGCCAGCAGCCGCCCCCACTTCCCCACAGATACGCAGTATTTT. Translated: CASSRPHFPTDTQYF.

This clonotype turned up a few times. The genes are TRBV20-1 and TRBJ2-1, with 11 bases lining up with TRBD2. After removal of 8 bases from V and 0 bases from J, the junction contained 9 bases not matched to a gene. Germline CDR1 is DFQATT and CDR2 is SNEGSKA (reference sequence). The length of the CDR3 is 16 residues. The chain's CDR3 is CSPSSGGLSSYNEQFF. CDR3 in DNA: TGCAGTCCTTCTAGCGGGGGGCTGAGCTCCTACAATGAGCAGTTCTTC.

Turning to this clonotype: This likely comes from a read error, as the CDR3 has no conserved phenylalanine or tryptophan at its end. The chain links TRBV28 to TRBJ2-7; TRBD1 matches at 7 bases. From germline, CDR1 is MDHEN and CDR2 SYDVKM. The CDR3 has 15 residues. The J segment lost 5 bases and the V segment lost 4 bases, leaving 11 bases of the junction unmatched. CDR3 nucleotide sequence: TGTGCCAGCAGTTCTCGTTTTCGGGACAGCAACGAGCAGTACTGC. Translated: CASSSRFRDSNEQYC.

The CDR3 sequence: CASSNMPRGGGFGQPQHF. CDR3 DNA sequence: TGTGCCAGCAGCAATATGCCGCGTGGGGGGGGCTTCGGTCAGCCCCAGCATTTT. The chain links TRBV3-1 to TRBJ1-5; perhaps TRBD1 as D (6 bases). CDR1 is LGHDT, CDR2 YNNKEL, per germline (reference sequence). Trimming pared 5 bases from V and 6 bases from J, leaving 26 bases between. The CDR3 runs to 18 residues.

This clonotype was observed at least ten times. CDR3 in DNA: TGTGCCAGCAGCGTACTAGCGGGAGGGTACAATGAGCAGTTCTTC. This sequence encodes CASSVLAGGYNEQFF. This chain uses TRBV7-2 with TRBJ2-1; 13 nucleotides match TRBD2. V was clipped by 5 bases and J by 4 bases; unmatched bases: 2. This CDR3 has 15 residues. Germline-derived CDR1 and CDR2 are SGHTA and FQGNSA.

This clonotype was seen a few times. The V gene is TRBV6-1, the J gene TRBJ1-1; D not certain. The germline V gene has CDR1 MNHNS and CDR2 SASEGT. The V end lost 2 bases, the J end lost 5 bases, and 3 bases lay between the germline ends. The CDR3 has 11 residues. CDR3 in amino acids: CASSEITEAFF. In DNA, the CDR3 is TGTGCCAGCAGTGAAATAACTGAAGCTTTCTTT.

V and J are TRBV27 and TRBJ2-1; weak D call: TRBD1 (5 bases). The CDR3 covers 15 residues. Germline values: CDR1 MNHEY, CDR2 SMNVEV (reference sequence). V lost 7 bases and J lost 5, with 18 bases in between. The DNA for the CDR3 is TGTGCCAGCACCGCGGACACCGCCTTCCACAATGAGCAGTTCTTC. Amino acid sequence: CASTADTAFHNEQFF.

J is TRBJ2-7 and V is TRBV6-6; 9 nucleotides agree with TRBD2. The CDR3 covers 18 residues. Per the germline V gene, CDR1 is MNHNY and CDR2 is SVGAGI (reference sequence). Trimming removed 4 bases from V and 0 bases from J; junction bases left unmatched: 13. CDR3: CASSWLAGSLGDSYEQYF. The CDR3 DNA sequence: TGTGCCAGCAGTTGGCTAGCGGGAAGCCTTGGGGACTCCTACGAGCAGTACTTC.

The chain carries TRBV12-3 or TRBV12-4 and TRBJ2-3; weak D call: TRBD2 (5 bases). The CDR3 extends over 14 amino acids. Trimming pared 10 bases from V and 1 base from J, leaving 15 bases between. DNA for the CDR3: TGTGCCAACGCCGAGACGGAGGGCACAGATACGCAGTATTTT. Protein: CANAETEGTDTQYF.

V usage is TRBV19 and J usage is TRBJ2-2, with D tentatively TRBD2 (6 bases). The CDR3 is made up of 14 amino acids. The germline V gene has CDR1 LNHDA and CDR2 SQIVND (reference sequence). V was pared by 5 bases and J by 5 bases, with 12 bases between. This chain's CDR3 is CASSVGGWTGELFF. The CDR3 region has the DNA TGTGCCAGTAGTGTCGGGGGTTGGACCGGGGAGCTGTTTTTT.

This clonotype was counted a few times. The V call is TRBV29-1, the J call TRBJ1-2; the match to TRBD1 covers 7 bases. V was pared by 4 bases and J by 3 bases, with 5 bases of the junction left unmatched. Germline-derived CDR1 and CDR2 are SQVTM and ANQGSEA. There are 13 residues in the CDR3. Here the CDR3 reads CSVVPRGDYGYTF. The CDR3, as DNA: TGCAGCGTTGTCCCCAGGGGGGACTATGGCTACACCTTC.

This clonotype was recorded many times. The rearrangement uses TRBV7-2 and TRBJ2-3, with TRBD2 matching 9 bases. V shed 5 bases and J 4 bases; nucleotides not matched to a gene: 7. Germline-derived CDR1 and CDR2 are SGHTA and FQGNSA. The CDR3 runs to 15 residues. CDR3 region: CASSTPTSGADTQYF. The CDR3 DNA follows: TGTGCCAGCAGCACCCCGACTAGCGGTGCAGATACGCAGTATTTT.

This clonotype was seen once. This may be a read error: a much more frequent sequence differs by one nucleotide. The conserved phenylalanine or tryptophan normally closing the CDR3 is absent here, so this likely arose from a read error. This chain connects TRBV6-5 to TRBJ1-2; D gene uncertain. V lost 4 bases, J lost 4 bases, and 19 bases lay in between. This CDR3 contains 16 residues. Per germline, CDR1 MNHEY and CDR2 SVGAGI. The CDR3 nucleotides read TGTGCCAGCAGTTCGTTCTCCCCCGGGTTTTCCTATGGCTACACCTTA. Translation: CASSSFSPGFSYGYTL.

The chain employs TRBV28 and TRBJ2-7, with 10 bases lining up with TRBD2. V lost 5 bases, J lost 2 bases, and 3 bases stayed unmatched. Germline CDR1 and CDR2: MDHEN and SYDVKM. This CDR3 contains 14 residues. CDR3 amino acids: CASSHSGGTYEQYF. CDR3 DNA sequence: TGTGCCAGCAGTCATAGCGGGGGGACCTACGAGCAGTACTTC.

The DNA of the CDR3 is TGTGCCAGCAGCTACCAAGGAATCGGGAGTGCTGAGCAGTTCTTC. Its protein is CASSYQGIGSAEQFF. V gene TRBV14 combines with J gene TRBJ2-1, with D perhaps matching TRBD2 (6 bases). Germline V gene lookup returns CDR1 SGHDN and CDR2 FVKESK. The CDR3 sequence is 15 residues long. The V and J ends lost 5 bases and 9 bases respectively, with 20 bases between them.

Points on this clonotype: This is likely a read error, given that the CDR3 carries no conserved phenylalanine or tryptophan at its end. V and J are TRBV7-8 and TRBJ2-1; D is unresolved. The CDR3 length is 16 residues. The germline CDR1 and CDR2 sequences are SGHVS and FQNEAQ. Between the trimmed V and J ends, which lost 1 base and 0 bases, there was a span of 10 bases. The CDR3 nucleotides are TGTGCCAGCAGCTTAGTGTTTGAGGACTCCTACAATGAGCAGTTCTTA. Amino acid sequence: CASSLVFEDSYNEQFL.

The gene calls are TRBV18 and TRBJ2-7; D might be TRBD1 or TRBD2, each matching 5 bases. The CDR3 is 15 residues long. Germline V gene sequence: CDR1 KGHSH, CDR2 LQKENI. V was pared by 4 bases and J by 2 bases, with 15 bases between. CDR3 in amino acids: CASSLRVGGTYEQYF. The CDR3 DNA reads TGTGCCAGCTCACTCAGGGTAGGAGGAACCTACGAGCAGTACTTC.

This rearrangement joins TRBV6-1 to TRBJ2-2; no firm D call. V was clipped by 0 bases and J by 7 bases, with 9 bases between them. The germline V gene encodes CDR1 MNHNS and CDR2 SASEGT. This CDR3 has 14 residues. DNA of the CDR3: TGTGCCAGCAGTGAAGCGCCCGGAGTCGGGGAGCTGTTTTTT. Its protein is CASSEAPGVGELFF.

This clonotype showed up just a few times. The CDR3 protein is CASSSHYPDGYGYTF. The CDR3 bases are TGTGCCAGCAGTTCCCATTATCCGGACGGATATGGCTACACCTTC. The chain combines TRBV27 with TRBJ1-2; no firm D call. Germline assignment: CDR1 MNHEY and CDR2 SMNVEV (reference sequence). This CDR3 region has 15 residues. Trimming shortened V by 4 bases and J by 5 bases, and 17 bases separated the two germline ends.

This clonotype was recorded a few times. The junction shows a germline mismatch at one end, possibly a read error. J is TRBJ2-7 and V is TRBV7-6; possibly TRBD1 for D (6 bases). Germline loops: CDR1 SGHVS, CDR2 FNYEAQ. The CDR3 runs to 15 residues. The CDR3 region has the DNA TGTGCTAGCAGCCCCGCAGGCAGGGGCTCCTACGAGCAGTACTTC. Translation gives CASSPAGRGSYEQYF.

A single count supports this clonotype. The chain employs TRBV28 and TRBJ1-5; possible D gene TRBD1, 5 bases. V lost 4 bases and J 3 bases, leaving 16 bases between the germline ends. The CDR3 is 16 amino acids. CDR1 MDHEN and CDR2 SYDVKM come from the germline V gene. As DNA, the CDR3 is TGTGCCAGCAGTTCTTGGCGGGGGATAGACAATCAGCCCCAGCATTTT. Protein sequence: CASSSWRGIDNQPQHF.